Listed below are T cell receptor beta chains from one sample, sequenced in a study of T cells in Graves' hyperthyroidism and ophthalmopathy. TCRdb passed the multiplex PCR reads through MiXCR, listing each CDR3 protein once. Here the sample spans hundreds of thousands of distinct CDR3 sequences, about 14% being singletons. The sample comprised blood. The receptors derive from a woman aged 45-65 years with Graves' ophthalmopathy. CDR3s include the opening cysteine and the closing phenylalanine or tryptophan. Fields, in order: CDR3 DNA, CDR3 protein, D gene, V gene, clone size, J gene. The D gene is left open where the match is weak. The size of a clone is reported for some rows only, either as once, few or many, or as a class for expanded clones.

cdr3_nt: TGTGCCAGCAGTGAGGGACTACTAGCGGAAACCTACGAGCAGTACTTC
cdr3_aa: CASSEGLLAETYEQYF
d_call: TRBD2
v_call: TRBV6-1
clone_size: many
j_call: TRBJ2-7

cdr3_nt: TGTGCCAGCTACCCCCTAGGGAGGGACTATGGCTACACCTTC
cdr3_aa: CASYPLGRDYGYTF
d_call: .
v_call: TRBV28
clone_size: .
j_call: TRBJ1-2

cdr3_nt: TGTGCCAGCAGCCCCCCTTTGCGTGCCGAGCAGTACTTC
cdr3_aa: CASSPPLRAEQYF
d_call: .
v_call: TRBV5-6
clone_size: .
j_call: TRBJ2-7

cdr3_nt: TGTGCCAGCAGGTTTGGGCGGGGCACTGAAGCTTTCTTT
cdr3_aa: CASRFGRGTEAFF
d_call: .
v_call: TRBV2
clone_size: many
j_call: TRBJ1-1

cdr3_nt: TGCAGTGCTAGAGATCCATATAGGGACAGAGAAGAGACCCAGTACTTC
cdr3_aa: CSARDPYRDREETQYF
d_call: TRBD1
v_call: TRBV20-1
clone_size: many
j_call: TRBJ2-5

cdr3_nt: TGTGCCAGCAGCCCCGACAGAAAATACGAGCAGTACTTC
cdr3_aa: CASSPDRKYEQYF
d_call: .
v_call: TRBV6-2/TRBV6-3
clone_size: many
j_call: TRBJ2-7

cdr3_nt: TGTGCCAGCAGCCGACTAGGGCCAGATACGCAGTATTTT
cdr3_aa: CASSRLGPDTQYF
d_call: .
v_call: TRBV12-3/TRBV12-4
clone_size: many
j_call: TRBJ2-3

cdr3_nt: TGTGCCAGCAGTGAACAGGGCCTAACACACTCCTACAATGAGCAGTTCTTC
cdr3_aa: CASSEQGLTHSYNEQFF
d_call: .
v_call: TRBV2
clone_size: many
j_call: TRBJ2-1

cdr3_nt: TGTGCCAGCAGTTACTTCGCAAGGCCCGGGGCAGATACGCAGTATTTT
cdr3_aa: CASSYFARPGADTQYF
d_call: .
v_call: TRBV6-6
clone_size: few
j_call: TRBJ2-3

cdr3_nt: TGTGCCAGCAGTTACTCTGGGAGGTGGAACACTGAAGCTTTCTTT
cdr3_aa: CASSYSGRWNTEAFF
d_call: .
v_call: TRBV6-2/TRBV6-3
clone_size: many
j_call: TRBJ1-1

cdr3_nt: TGCAGCATAGACAGGGGGCTCCCTGAAGCTTTCTTT
cdr3_aa: CSIDRGLPEAFF
d_call: TRBD1
v_call: TRBV29-1
clone_size: few
j_call: TRBJ1-1

cdr3_nt: TGTGCCAGCACCAAACCAGGGGGCGGAAGGCCCGAGCAGTACTTC
cdr3_aa: CASTKPGGGRPEQYF
d_call: TRBD1
v_call: TRBV12-3/TRBV12-4
clone_size: many
j_call: TRBJ2-7

cdr3_nt: TGTGCCATCAGTGAGACAATAGACAGAGGCGGGCAGTACTTC
cdr3_aa: CAISETIDRGGQYF
d_call: .
v_call: TRBV10-3
clone_size: .
j_call: TRBJ2-7

cdr3_nt: TGTGCCACCAGTGACCGTTTGGGTAGCGGTACAGTCAATGAGCAGTTCTTC
cdr3_aa: CATSDRLGSGTVNEQFF
d_call: .
v_call: TRBV24-1
clone_size: once
j_call: TRBJ2-1

cdr3_nt: TGTGCCAGCAGTACAAAGGCCGGGGCTACCTACGAGCAGTACTTC
cdr3_aa: CASSTKAGATYEQYF
d_call: .
v_call: TRBV28
clone_size: many
j_call: TRBJ2-7

cdr3_nt: TGTGCTAGTGGTTTGGGACTAGGGGGGCGGGCAAGATCTAACTATGGCTACACCTTC
cdr3_aa: CASGLGLGGRARSNYGYTF
d_call: .
v_call: TRBV12-5
clone_size: many
j_call: TRBJ1-2

cdr3_nt: TGCAGTGCTAGAGATTCGCTAGCGGGGGGGTACGAGCAGTACTTC
cdr3_aa: CSARDSLAGGYEQYF
d_call: TRBD2
v_call: TRBV20-1
clone_size: .
j_call: TRBJ2-7

cdr3_nt: TGTGCCAGCAGCTTAGTTAGGGGGGGACTAGCATCCTACGAGCAGTACTTC
cdr3_aa: CASSLVRGGLASYEQYF
d_call: TRBD2
v_call: TRBV11-2
clone_size: many
j_call: TRBJ2-7

cdr3_nt: TGCAGTGCGCGGATGGGACAGGGCCATCAGCCCCAGCATTTT
cdr3_aa: CSARMGQGHQPQHF
d_call: TRBD1
v_call: TRBV20-1
clone_size: few
j_call: TRBJ1-5

cdr3_nt: TGTGCCAGCAGTCCCCACAACAGGGCAGGCATGAATGAGCAGTTCTTC
cdr3_aa: CASSPHNRAGMNEQFF
d_call: .
v_call: TRBV6-1
clone_size: many
j_call: TRBJ2-1

cdr3_nt: TGTGCCAGCAGCGTAGGTAGCGGGAGCACAGATACGCAGTATTTT
cdr3_aa: CASSVGSGSTDTQYF
d_call: TRBD2
v_call: TRBV9
clone_size: .
j_call: TRBJ2-3

cdr3_nt: TGTGCCACCAGTGATCGGACAGGGGTCTCCTACAATGAGCAGTTCTTC
cdr3_aa: CATSDRTGVSYNEQFF
d_call: TRBD1
v_call: TRBV24-1
clone_size: few
j_call: TRBJ2-1

cdr3_nt: TGTGCCAGCAGCTTAAGTTCAGGGGACTATGGCTACACCTTC
cdr3_aa: CASSLSSGDYGYTF
d_call: .
v_call: TRBV7-9
clone_size: few
j_call: TRBJ1-2

cdr3_nt: TGTGCCAGCAGTTACTCTTTTGCCGGCAATGAGCAGTTCTTC
cdr3_aa: CASSYSFAGNEQFF
d_call: .
v_call: TRBV6-2/TRBV6-3
clone_size: many
j_call: TRBJ2-1

cdr3_nt: TGTGCCAGCAGTTACTCCACAGGGATGGTCGCTGAAGCTTTCTTT
cdr3_aa: CASSYSTGMVAEAFF
d_call: .
v_call: TRBV6-6
clone_size: many
j_call: TRBJ1-1

cdr3_nt: TGTGCCAGCAGTTTTTCGGGTAATTCACCCCTCCACTTT
cdr3_aa: CASSFSGNSPLHF
d_call: .
v_call: TRBV27
clone_size: few
j_call: TRBJ1-6

cdr3_nt: TGTGCCAGCAGCGTGGGGACGTGGGAGCAGTACTTC
cdr3_aa: CASSVGTWEQYF
d_call: .
v_call: TRBV11-2
clone_size: many
j_call: TRBJ2-7

cdr3_nt: TGCAGTGCTAGAGATTCGGGCTTTCGAACTAGCACAGATACGCAGTATTTT
cdr3_aa: CSARDSGFRTSTDTQYF
d_call: .
v_call: TRBV20-1
clone_size: few
j_call: TRBJ2-3

cdr3_nt: TGCAGTGCTAGAACCCTAGCGGGGGGCCCGGGGACCCAGTACTTC
cdr3_aa: CSARTLAGGPGTQYF
d_call: TRBD2
v_call: TRBV20-1
clone_size: many
j_call: TRBJ2-5

cdr3_nt: TGTGCCAGCAGCTTACTTCCGGGGTCTCTCAATCAGCCCCAGCATTTT
cdr3_aa: CASSLLPGSLNQPQHF
d_call: .
v_call: TRBV7-2
clone_size: many
j_call: TRBJ1-5

cdr3_nt: TGTGCCAGCAGCCGCCCGGGACTAGCGGGAGTACGGGGCGAGCAGTACTTC
cdr3_aa: CASSRPGLAGVRGEQYF
d_call: TRBD2
v_call: TRBV12-3/TRBV12-4
clone_size: .
j_call: TRBJ2-7

cdr3_nt: TGCAGTGCGCCGAAACTAGCGGGAGCCACAGATACGCAGTATTTT
cdr3_aa: CSAPKLAGATDTQYF
d_call: TRBD2
v_call: TRBV20-1
clone_size: many
j_call: TRBJ2-3